This is a list of T cell receptor beta chains from one sample in a study of T-cell memory formation after mild COVID-19. TCRdb analysed the 5' RACE reads with MiXCR anew, one entry per CDR3 protein. The sample contains 530,000 or so distinct CDR3 sequences, around a sixth of which appear only once. The sequencing input was PBMCs or a T cell subset sorted from them (not recorded which). The receptor source for this set is an adult woman who had mild COVID-19 (a few samples of this study predate the infection). Cell type and time point are not known. CDR3s include the opening cysteine and the closing phenylalanine or tryptophan. The D gene is left open where the match is weak. Clone size is shown for a subset of rows, as once, few, many or a class of expanded clone.

clone_size: few; d_call: TRBD2; v_call: TRBV4-2; j_call: TRBJ2-3; cdr3_length: 15; cdr3_aa: CASSQGTSGALTQYF; cdr3_nt: TGTGCCAGCAGCCAGGGGACTAGCGGGGCTTTAACGCAGTATTTT
clone_size: few; d_call: NA; v_call: TRBV29-1; j_call: TRBJ2-6; cdr3_length: 13; cdr3_aa: CSVDPQGANVLTF; cdr3_nt: TGCAGCGTTGACCCGCAGGGTGCCAACGTCCTGACTTTC
clone_size: NA; d_call: NA; v_call: TRBV18; j_call: TRBJ1-5; cdr3_length: 14; cdr3_aa: CASSPSVSLQPQHF; cdr3_nt: TGTGCCAGCTCACCGTCTGTCTCACTGCAGCCCCAGCATTTT
clone_size: NA; d_call: NA; v_call: TRBV9; j_call: TRBJ1-2; cdr3_length: 12; cdr3_aa: CASTGRGYGYTF; cdr3_nt: TGTGCCAGCACCGGCAGGGGCTATGGCTACACCTTC
clone_size: few; d_call: TRBD1; v_call: TRBV7-9; j_call: TRBJ1-4; cdr3_length: 15; cdr3_aa: CASSYPQGVKEKLFF; cdr3_nt: TGTGCCAGCAGCTACCCTCAGGGGGTTAAGGAAAAACTGTTTTTT
clone_size: few; d_call: NA; v_call: TRBV29-1; j_call: TRBJ1-2; cdr3_length: 10; cdr3_aa: CSVEGNGYTF; cdr3_nt: TGCAGCGTTGAAGGGAATGGCTACACCTTC
clone_size: NA; d_call: NA; v_call: TRBV14; j_call: TRBJ1-1; cdr3_length: 15; cdr3_aa: CASSQGRGMGTEAFF; cdr3_nt: TGTGCCAGCAGCCAAGGTAGAGGGATGGGCACTGAAGCTTTCTTT
clone_size: few; d_call: TRBD2; v_call: TRBV6-6; j_call: TRBJ2-7; cdr3_length: 18; cdr3_aa: CASRKVASGRAESYEQYF; cdr3_nt: TGTGCCAGCAGAAAGGTGGCTAGCGGGAGGGCCGAATCCTACGAGCAGTACTTC
clone_size: NA; d_call: NA; v_call: TRBV5-1; j_call: TRBJ1-2; cdr3_length: 13; cdr3_aa: CARSSGHSEGYTF; cdr3_nt: TGCGCCAGAAGCTCGGGGCACTCTGAAGGCTACACCTTC
clone_size: few; d_call: NA; v_call: TRBV5-4; j_call: TRBJ2-7; cdr3_length: 16; cdr3_aa: CASSLARQGLLGEQYF; cdr3_nt: TGTGCCAGCAGCTTAGCCCGACAAGGGCTTCTGGGGGAGCAGTACTTC
clone_size: NA; d_call: NA; v_call: TRBV7-9; j_call: TRBJ2-5; cdr3_length: 15; cdr3_aa: CASSLAVAGEETQYF; cdr3_nt: TGTGCCAGCAGCTTAGCGGTGGCAGGTGAAGAGACCCAGTACTTC
clone_size: NA; d_call: TRBD2; v_call: TRBV27; j_call: TRBJ2-1; cdr3_length: 13; cdr3_aa: CAASRRGYNEQFF; cdr3_nt: TGTGCCGCCTCGCGGCGGGGGTACAATGAGCAGTTCTTC
clone_size: NA; d_call: TRBD2; v_call: TRBV7-2; j_call: TRBJ2-1; cdr3_length: 16; cdr3_aa: CASSSTLAGPNNEQFF; cdr3_nt: TGTGCCAGCAGCTCCACACTAGCGGGGCCGAACAATGAGCAGTTCTTC
clone_size: NA; d_call: NA; v_call: TRBV7-9; j_call: TRBJ2-1; cdr3_length: 15; cdr3_aa: CASSSDRISYNEQFF; cdr3_nt: TGTGCCAGCAGTTCCGACAGGATCTCCTACAATGAGCAGTTCTTC
clone_size: few; d_call: NA; v_call: TRBV19; j_call: TRBJ2-3; cdr3_length: 15; cdr3_aa: CASSISGGRTDTQYF; cdr3_nt: TGTGCCAGTAGTATATCTGGAGGGCGCACAGATACGCAGTATTTT
clone_size: NA; d_call: TRBD2; v_call: TRBV4-3; j_call: TRBJ2-7; cdr3_length: 18; cdr3_aa: CASSQELAGGPSSYEQYF; cdr3_nt: TGCGCCAGCAGCCAAGAACTAGCGGGAGGCCCCAGCTCCTACGAGCAGTACTTC
clone_size: few; d_call: TRBD2; v_call: TRBV12-3/TRBV12-4; j_call: TRBJ2-1; cdr3_length: 15; cdr3_aa: CASSHGTSGMNEQFF; cdr3_nt: TGTGCCAGCAGTCACGGGACTAGCGGGATGAATGAGCAGTTCTTC
clone_size: few; d_call: TRBD2; v_call: TRBV5-1; j_call: TRBJ2-3; cdr3_length: 14; cdr3_aa: CASSTTSGADTQYF; cdr3_nt: TGCGCCAGCAGCACTACTAGCGGGGCAGATACGCAGTATTTT
clone_size: few; d_call: NA; v_call: TRBV7-2; j_call: TRBJ1-1; cdr3_length: 18; cdr3_aa: CASKKLALLTRAYAEAFF; cdr3_nt: TGTGCCAGCAAGAAGCTGGCGCTATTAACCCGAGCCTACGCTGAAGCTTTCTTT
clone_size: few; d_call: NA; v_call: TRBV5-6; j_call: TRBJ2-1; cdr3_length: 17; cdr3_aa: CASSSWDGTSSYNEQFF; cdr3_nt: TGTGCCAGCAGCTCATGGGATGGCACAAGCTCCTACAATGAGCAGTTCTTC
clone_size: few; d_call: TRBD1; v_call: TRBV5-1; j_call: TRBJ1-1; cdr3_length: 13; cdr3_aa: CASGDRANTEAFF; cdr3_nt: TGCGCCAGTGGGGACAGGGCGAACACTGAAGCTTTCTTT
clone_size: few; d_call: NA; v_call: TRBV29-1; j_call: TRBJ1-1; cdr3_length: 13; cdr3_aa: CSVGGATQAEAFF; cdr3_nt: TGCAGCGTTGGGGGGGCTACACAAGCTGAAGCTTTCTTT
clone_size: few; d_call: NA; v_call: TRBV13; j_call: TRBJ2-7; cdr3_length: 16; cdr3_aa: CASSTQRDSKPYEQYF; cdr3_nt: TGTGCCAGCAGCACTCAACGGGACTCAAAGCCCTACGAGCAGTACTTC
clone_size: NA; d_call: NA; v_call: TRBV7-9; j_call: TRBJ2-7; cdr3_length: 16; cdr3_aa: CASSHPGHLSSYEQYF; cdr3_nt: TGTGCCAGCAGCCATCCGGGACACCTGAGCTCCTACGAGCAGTACTTC
clone_size: NA; d_call: TRBD2; v_call: TRBV3-1; j_call: TRBJ2-3; cdr3_length: 15; cdr3_aa: CASSQAAGVTDTQYF; cdr3_nt: TGTGCCAGCAGCCAAGCAGCGGGGGTCACAGATACGCAGTATTTT
clone_size: NA; d_call: NA; v_call: TRBV6-2/TRBV6-3; j_call: TRBJ2-7; cdr3_length: 13; cdr3_aa: CASSPAGIYEQYF; cdr3_nt: TGTGCCAGCAGCCCCGCGGGGATATACGAGCAGTACTTC
clone_size: NA; d_call: NA; v_call: TRBV3-1; j_call: TRBJ2-7; cdr3_length: 14; cdr3_aa: CASSHGTLFYEQYF; cdr3_nt: TGTGCCAGCAGCCACGGGACACTCTTCTACGAGCAGTACTTC
clone_size: few; d_call: NA; v_call: TRBV7-6; j_call: TRBJ1-2; cdr3_length: 15; cdr3_aa: CASSLDGRANYGYTF; cdr3_nt: TGTGCCAGCAGCTTAGATGGGAGAGCTAACTATGGCTACACCTTC
clone_size: few; d_call: TRBD1; v_call: TRBV6-6; j_call: TRBJ2-3; cdr3_length: 21; cdr3_aa: CASSYPARGQGLWSGTDTQYF; cdr3_nt: TGTGCCAGCAGTTATCCCGCCCGAGGACAGGGTTTATGGTCAGGCACAGATACGCAGTATTTT
clone_size: NA; d_call: NA; v_call: TRBV12-3/TRBV12-4; j_call: TRBJ1-1; cdr3_length: 15; cdr3_aa: CASGPPTSGSTEAFF; cdr3_nt: TGTGCCAGCGGCCCTCCGACCTCGGGGTCCACTGAAGCTTTCTTT
clone_size: NA; d_call: NA; v_call: TRBV12-3/TRBV12-4; j_call: TRBJ1-2; cdr3_length: 12; cdr3_aa: CASLTPPYGYTF; cdr3_nt: TGTGCCAGCCTGACTCCTCCCTATGGCTACACCTTC
clone_size: few; d_call: NA; v_call: TRBV25-1; j_call: TRBJ2-1; cdr3_length: 17; cdr3_aa: CASSESGVSSAYNEQFF; cdr3_nt: TGTGCCAGCAGTGAATCAGGGGTCTCCTCGGCCTACAATGAGCAGTTCTTC
clone_size: few; d_call: TRBD1; v_call: TRBV15; j_call: TRBJ2-7; cdr3_length: 15; cdr3_aa: CATSGDQGALVEQYF; cdr3_nt: TGTGCCACCAGCGGAGACCAGGGGGCGCTTGTCGAGCAGTACTTC
clone_size: NA; d_call: NA; v_call: TRBV6-1; j_call: TRBJ1-1; cdr3_length: 14; cdr3_aa: CASSMHSVNTEAFF; cdr3_nt: TGTGCCAGCAGTATGCATAGCGTGAACACTGAAGCTTTCTTT
clone_size: NA; d_call: NA; v_call: TRBV24-1; j_call: TRBJ2-1; cdr3_length: 15; cdr3_aa: CATSDRQENYNEQFF; cdr3_nt: TGTGCCACCAGTGACCGACAGGAGAACTACAATGAGCAGTTCTTC
clone_size: NA; d_call: NA; v_call: TRBV4-3; j_call: TRBJ2-7; cdr3_length: 14; cdr3_aa: CASSQRSGPYEQYF; cdr3_nt: TGCGCCAGCAGCCAAAGAAGCGGTCCCTACGAGCAGTACTTC
clone_size: many; d_call: TRBD1; v_call: TRBV5-6; j_call: TRBJ2-7; cdr3_length: 16; cdr3_aa: CASSLYAGQVYNEQYF; cdr3_nt: TGTGCCAGCAGCTTGTACGCGGGACAGGTTTATAACGAGCAGTACTTC
clone_size: few; d_call: NA; v_call: TRBV27; j_call: TRBJ1-2; cdr3_length: 15; cdr3_aa: CASRPRDTPNYGYTF; cdr3_nt: TGTGCCAGCAGACCCCGGGACACTCCTAACTATGGCTACACCTTC
clone_size: many; d_call: TRBD1; v_call: TRBV6-2/TRBV6-3; j_call: TRBJ1-1; cdr3_length: 15; cdr3_aa: CASSDDRGGGTEAFF; cdr3_nt: TGTGCCAGCAGCGACGACAGGGGTGGAGGAACTGAAGCTTTCTTT
clone_size: NA; d_call: TRBD1; v_call: TRBV12-3/TRBV12-4; j_call: TRBJ1-3; cdr3_length: 15; cdr3_aa: CASSSGGSSGNTIYF; cdr3_nt: TGTGCCAGCAGTTCAGGGGGGAGCTCTGGAAACACCATATATTTT
clone_size: NA; d_call: NA; v_call: TRBV6-5; j_call: TRBJ1-2; cdr3_length: 13; cdr3_aa: CASRRGGPYGYTF; cdr3_nt: TGTGCCAGCAGGCGGGGGGGGCCCTATGGCTACACCTTC
clone_size: NA; d_call: NA; v_call: TRBV3-1; j_call: TRBJ1-6; cdr3_length: 16; cdr3_aa: CASSQDLGQGSSPLHF; cdr3_nt: TGTGCCAGCAGCCAAGATCTGGGGCAGGGATCGTCACCCCTCCACTTT
clone_size: NA; d_call: NA; v_call: TRBV7-9; j_call: TRBJ2-2; cdr3_length: 15; cdr3_aa: CASSDRAGRTGELFF; cdr3_nt: TGTGCCAGCAGCGATCGGGCGGGACGGACCGGGGAGCTGTTTTTT
clone_size: few; d_call: NA; v_call: TRBV12-3/TRBV12-4; j_call: TRBJ2-3; cdr3_length: 15; cdr3_aa: CASSFRGSLADTQYF; cdr3_nt: TGTGCCAGCAGTTTCCGGGGTTCTTTAGCGGATACGCAGTATTTT
clone_size: NA; d_call: TRBD1; v_call: TRBV5-1; j_call: TRBJ1-2; cdr3_length: 14; cdr3_aa: CASSLEGARLGYTF; cdr3_nt: TGCGCCAGCAGCTTGGAGGGGGCGCGGTTAGGCTACACCTTC
clone_size: NA; d_call: NA; v_call: TRBV7-2; j_call: TRBJ1-6; cdr3_length: 15; cdr3_aa: CASSFPAGSNSPLHF; cdr3_nt: TGTGCCAGCAGCTTTCCTGCCGGGTCCAATTCACCCCTCCACTTT
clone_size: many; d_call: NA; v_call: TRBV7-2; j_call: TRBJ1-6; cdr3_length: 15; cdr3_aa: CASSFASSYNSPLHF; cdr3_nt: TGTGCCAGCAGCTTTGCCAGCTCCTATAATTCACCCCTCCACTTT
clone_size: NA; d_call: TRBD1; v_call: TRBV12-3/TRBV12-4; j_call: TRBJ2-7; cdr3_length: 16; cdr3_aa: CASSPTWDRVGYEQYF; cdr3_nt: TGTGCCAGCAGTCCAACCTGGGACAGGGTCGGGTACGAGCAGTACTTC
clone_size: NA; d_call: NA; v_call: TRBV27; j_call: TRBJ1-6; cdr3_length: 14; cdr3_aa: CASSPTGYNSPLHF; cdr3_nt: TGTGCCAGCAGCCCCACAGGCTATAATTCACCCCTCCACTTT
clone_size: NA; d_call: TRBD2; v_call: TRBV7-3; j_call: TRBJ2-3; cdr3_length: 14; cdr3_aa: CASSRGGPVDTQYF; cdr3_nt: TGTGCCAGCAGCCGCGGGGGGCCGGTAGATACGCAGTATTTT
clone_size: NA; d_call: NA; v_call: TRBV3-1; j_call: TRBJ2-7; cdr3_length: 16; cdr3_aa: CASSFLRTARAYEQYF; cdr3_nt: TGTGCCAGCAGTTTCCTTAGGACAGCGCGTGCCTACGAGCAGTACTTC
clone_size: few; d_call: NA; v_call: TRBV20-1; j_call: TRBJ1-3; cdr3_length: 13; cdr3_aa: CSASPPPGNTIYF; cdr3_nt: TGCAGTGCCTCCCCGCCGCCTGGAAACACCATATATTTT
clone_size: many; d_call: NA; v_call: TRBV6-1; j_call: TRBJ1-4; cdr3_length: 12; cdr3_aa: CASSAYSEKLFF; cdr3_nt: TGTGCCAGCAGTGCATACAGTGAAAAACTGTTTTTT
clone_size: many; d_call: TRBD2; v_call: TRBV7-2; j_call: TRBJ2-7; cdr3_length: 15; cdr3_aa: CASSLSASGGREQYF; cdr3_nt: TGTGCCAGCAGCCTAAGCGCCAGCGGGGGAAGGGAGCAGTACTTC
clone_size: few; d_call: NA; v_call: TRBV27; j_call: TRBJ1-1; cdr3_length: 15; cdr3_aa: CASSSAGSRNTEAFF; cdr3_nt: TGTGCCAGCAGTTCCGCAGGGTCGAGGAACACTGAAGCTTTCTTT
clone_size: NA; d_call: NA; v_call: TRBV25-1; j_call: TRBJ1-1; cdr3_length: 14; cdr3_aa: CASSETREDTEAFF; cdr3_nt: TGTGCCAGCAGTGAAACGAGGGAAGACACTGAAGCTTTCTTT
clone_size: many; d_call: NA; v_call: TRBV20-1; j_call: TRBJ2-3; cdr3_length: 13; cdr3_aa: CSARRQASDTQYF; cdr3_nt: TGCAGTGCTAGACGACAGGCCAGTGATACGCAGTATTTT